The 17 T cell receptor beta chains reported below all come from one sample, sequenced in a study of T cell repertoires in cytomegalovirus infection (dated by TCRdb to between 2018 and 2021). For sequencing, an Illumina HiSeq 1500 was employed. The public reads were run again by TCRdb, first through fastp at Q25 and then through MiXCR, and only productive beta chains were kept. One record per CDR3 amino acid sequence lists the most common genes and DNA. For this sample there are hundreds of thousands of distinct CDR3 sequences; approximately 24% appear just once. Clones ranked in the top ten supply 6.5% to 10% of the sample. The sequenced material came from CD8+ T cells from PBMCs. These receptors originate from a human donor in good health (CMV status not recorded). Some clones in this sample may be carry-over from other donors' samples.

In its sample, this clonotype was seen many times. The rearrangement uses TRBV7-2 and TRBJ2-3; the match to TRBD2 covers 7 bases. Per the germline V gene, CDR1 is SGHTA and CDR2 is FQGNSA. Losses at the gene ends were 7 bases for V and 0 bases for J; bases not matched to a gene: 4. The CDR3 has 14 residues. This chain's CDR3 is CASTWGGSTDTQYF. CDR3 bases: TGTGCCAGCACCTGGGGGGGTAGCACAGATACGCAGTATTTT.

This clonotype has a handful of counts. This chain links TRBV20-1 with TRBJ1-1; 10 bases line up with TRBD1. The CDR3 extends over 16 amino acids. Germline values: CDR1 DFQATT, CDR2 SNEGSKA (reference sequence). V was pared by 2 bases and J by 5 bases, with 11 bases of the junction left unmatched. The CDR3 DNA sequence: TGCAGTGCTAGAATAAGGGACAGGGGTTTATTGACTGAAGCTTTCTTT. Protein sequence: CSARIRDRGLLTEAFF.

The rearrangement links TRBV7-8 to TRBJ2-6; no reliable D call. The CDR3 extends over 16 amino acids. Germline V gene data show CDR1 as SGHVS and CDR2 as FQNEAQ. The V gene lost 4 bases and the J gene lost 0 bases, with 10 bases spanning the gap. The CDR3: CASSYTANSGANVLTF. DNA of the CDR3: TGTGCCAGCAGCTACACAGCGAACTCTGGGGCCAACGTCCTGACTTTC.

There are a few counts of this clonotype. The chain has TRBV20-1 and TRBJ2-1; D gene uncertain. V lost 1 base and J lost 2, with 6 bases in between. In germline, CDR1 is DFQATT, CDR2 SNEGSKA (reference sequence). This CDR3 is built from 13 residues. CDR3 protein: CSARVPAYNEQFF. The DNA of the CDR3 is TGCAGTGCTAGAGTACCGGCCTACAATGAGCAGTTCTTC.

In its sample, this clonotype was seen many times. The rearrangement links TRBV19 to TRBJ1-6, with 10 nucleotides matching TRBD1. Trimming took 5 bases from V and 9 from J; bases not matched to a gene: 4. CDR1 is LNHDA and CDR2 is SQIVND in the germline V gene (reference sequence). This CDR3 comprises 14 residues. CDR3 coding DNA: TGTGCCAGTAGTCCCGGGACAGGGGTTTCACCCCTCCACTTT. The encoded protein is CASSPGTGVSPLHF.

There are a few counts of this clonotype. This chain links TRBV10-3 with TRBJ2-3, with D perhaps matching TRBD2 (6 bases). Per germline, CDR1 ENHRY and CDR2 SYGVKD. Trimming removed 6 bases at V and 0 bases at J, with 13 bases between. CDR3 length: 15 amino acids. This CDR3 reads CAISGTSDSTDTQYF. CDR3 DNA: TGTGCCATCAGCGGGACTTCAGATAGCACAGATACGCAGTATTTT.

A note on this clonotype: A much larger clone lies one base from this, so it may be a read error. This sequence joins TRBV29-1 and TRBJ2-1, with 8 bases fitting TRBD1. The CDR3 totals 17 residues. The V gene's germline CDR1 is SQVTM and CDR2 ANQGSEA. J lost 5 bases, V lost 0 bases, and 12 bases had no gene match. The CDR3 bases are TGCAGCGTTGAAGATTATCGAGGACAGGGTATCAACAATGAGCAGTTCTTC. This encodes CSVEDYRGQGINNEQFF.

This clonotype has a handful of counts. The CDR3 loop reads CASSLVGQAGTEAFF. DNA of the CDR3: TGTGCCAGCAGCTTGGTAGGACAGGCGGGGACTGAAGCTTTCTTT. The chain is built from TRBV5-5 and TRBJ1-1, with 7 bases aligning to TRBD1. From germline, CDR1 is SGHKS and CDR2 YYEKEE (reference sequence). V dropped 0 bases and J dropped 5; count of bases not matched to a gene: 7. There are 15 residues in the CDR3.

The chain recombines TRBV19 with TRBJ2-1, with D uncertain. V dropped 3 bases and J dropped 0 bases, with 9 bases sitting between them. The germline gives CDR1 LNHDA, CDR2 SQIVND (reference sequence). The CDR3 totals 15 residues. DNA of the CDR3: TGTGCCAGTAGTATGAGCTCAAGCTCCTACAATGAGCAGTTCTTC. Translated, it gives CASSMSSSSYNEQFF. The complete variable domain, with remaining parts taken from reference TRBV19 and TRBJ2-1, reads DGGITQSPKYLFRKEGQNVTLSCEQNLNHDAMYWYRQDPGQGLRLIYYSQIVNDFQKGDIAEGYSVSREKKESFPLTVTSAQKNPTAFYLCASSMSSSSYNEQFFGPGTRLTVL.

The gene calls are TRBV20-1 and TRBJ2-1; 7 bases align to TRBD2. This CDR3 contains 14 residues. Trimming at V came to 4 bases and at J to 0 bases, leaving 3 bases not matched to a gene. The V gene's germline CDR1 is DFQATT and CDR2 SNEGSKA (reference sequence). CDR3 sequence: CSANRDYSYNEQFF. CDR3 DNA: TGCAGTGCTAACCGGGACTACTCCTACAATGAGCAGTTCTTC.

The rearrangement uses TRBV7-2 and TRBJ1-2; unclear D gene. The CDR3 runs 14 residues. V lost 11 bases, J lost 3 bases, and 19 bases lay in between. Per germline, CDR1 SGHTA and CDR2 FQGNSA. This chain's CDR3 is CASARPNEDYGYTF. CDR3 in DNA: TGTGCCTCAGCGAGGCCAAATGAGGACTATGGCTACACCTTC. The full variable domain, its missing parts supplied by reference TRBV7-2 and TRBJ1-2, is GAGVSQSPSNKVTEKGKDVELRCDPISGHTALYWYRQSLGQGLEFLIYFQGNSAPDKSGLPSDRFSAERTGGSVSTLTIQRTQQEDSAVYLCASARPNEDYGYTFGSGTRLTVV.

This clonotype turned up a few times. This sequence joins TRBV9 and TRBJ2-2; 9 bases are shared with TRBD2. The CDR3 covers 15 residues. Germline V gives CDR1 SGDLS, CDR2 YYNGEE. Germline trimming cut 2 bases from V and 2 bases from J; bases unmatched to any gene: 1. DNA of the CDR3: TGTGCCAGCAGCGTTAGCGGGGGTAACACCGGGGAGCTGTTTTTT. It specifies CASSVSGGNTGELFF.

The V gene is TRBV29-1, the J gene TRBJ1-2, with D possibly matching TRBD1 (6 bases). Germline assignment: CDR1 SQVTM and CDR2 ANQGSEA. Deletions cut 6 bases from V and 3 bases from J, with 20 bases between. The CDR3 is 15 amino acids. CDR3 nucleotides: TGCAGCGTAGGGGGGGGCAGTTTTTTGGACTATGGCTACACCTTC. As protein: CSVGGGSFLDYGYTF.

This clonotype was observed a handful of times. The rearrangement joins TRBV4-1 to TRBJ2-4; the match to TRBD1 covers 9 bases. The trim removed 0 bases at V and 5 bases at J, leaving 2 bases unmatched. CDR3 length equals 15 residues. Germline values: CDR1 MGHRA, CDR2 YSYEKL. The CDR3 region is CASSQEWTGENIQYF. The CDR3 DNA reads TGCGCCAGCAGCCAAGAATGGACAGGGGAAAACATTCAGTACTTC.

This clonotype was seen a few times. This chain uses TRBV10-3 with TRBJ1-4, with unresolved D. The CDR3 has 14 residues. Germline values: CDR1 ENHRY, CDR2 SYGVKD. The V end lost 4 bases, the J end lost 5 bases, and 11 bases lay between the germline ends. The CDR3, as DNA: TGTGCCATCAGTGGGTCAGGAGGAAATGAAAAACTGTTTTTT. Protein sequence: CAISGSGGNEKLFF.

The CDR3 is CASSFEGHEQYV. The CDR3 nucleotides are TGTGCCAGCAGTTTCGAGGGGCACGAGCAGTACGTC. This rearrangement joins TRBV6-6 to TRBJ2-7, with D possibly called TRBD1 or TRBD2 (5 bases each). There are 12 residues in the CDR3. The germline gives CDR1 MNHNY, CDR2 SVGAGI (reference sequence). V gave up 4 bases and J gave up 5 bases, with 9 bases separating them.

This clonotype was detected only a few times. The gene calls are TRBV4-2 and TRBJ1-3; D is undetermined. Trimming shortened V by 1 base and J by 1 base, and 11 bases separated the two germline ends. The CDR3 sequence is 16 residues long. Germline values: CDR1 LGHNA, CDR2 YNFKEQ. CDR3 amino acids: CASSQATELSGNTIYF. The CDR3 nucleotides read TGTGCCAGCAGCCAAGCTACAGAGCTTTCTGGAAACACCATATATTTT.